This T cell receptor beta chain was found in a study of T cells expressing NK-cell markers. The CDR3 has 16 residues. Germline V gene lookup returns CDR1 LNHNV and CDR2 YYDKDF (reference sequence). TCRdb reanalyzed the 5' RACE reads and collapses them to one entry per CDR3 protein, without DNA. This sample's table reports 500,000 to 700,000 distinct CDR3 sequences. Sample: blood T cells: a sorted CD56 or NKG2C T cell subset, CD4+ or CD8+ T cells, or bulk PBMC T cells (not recorded which). The receptor's source is a man between 18 and 35 years old in good health. The rearrangement joins TRBV15 to TRBJ2-7. The CDR3 reads CATSRGDSVSSYEQYF.